A single sample is the source of the 29 T cell receptor beta chains below, sequenced in a study of cytomegalovirus exposure and HLA in healthy donors. Primers included in the PCR were 60 Vbeta and 13 Jbeta primers. Measured with immunoSEQ multiplex PCR; TCRdb has only the in-frame clones, and not every one. Counted here are roughly 180,000 clones, roughly 85% occurring once; the ten biggest clones make up about 14%. The sample taken for sequencing was PBMCs. These receptors all come from a man aged 45 to 65 in good health and CMV-seropositive.

The chain uses TRBV6-1 and TRBJ1-1, with D possibly TRBD1 on 5 matching bases. With 3 bases removed from V and 1 base from J, the gap between germline ends came to 12 bases. The CDR3 covers 15 residues. Germline V gene data show CDR1 as MNHNS and CDR2 as SASEGT. CDR3 sequence reads: CASSDQGLGNTEAFF. The CDR3 DNA reads TGTGCCAGCAGTGATCAGGGACTGGGGAACACTGAAGCTTTCTTT.

This clone appeared a few times. This chain joins TRBV7-6 and TRBJ1-2; D gene ambiguous. The CDR3 spans 14 residues. Trimming removed 5 bases at V and 6 bases at J, with 16 bases between. Germline CDR1 reads SGHVS; CDR2 reads FNYEAQ. The CDR3 sequence: CASSRERALDGYTF. CDR3 bases: TGTGCCAGCAGCCGGGAGAGGGCCCTCGATGGCTACACCTTC.

The gene calls are TRBV6-1 and TRBJ1-1; maybe TRBD1 (5 bases). Between the trimmed V and J ends, which lost 1 base and 5 bases, there was a span of 11 bases. Looked up from germline, CDR1 is MNHNS and CDR2 is SASEGT. The CDR3 extends over 14 amino acids. The CDR3 sequence is CASSEGPGRTEAFF. In DNA form, the CDR3 reads TGTGCCAGCAGTGAAGGCCCAGGGAGGACTGAAGCTTTCTTT.

The rearrangement joins TRBV28 to TRBJ2-1; TRBD1 aligns across 7 bases. With V trimmed by 5 bases and J by 0 bases, 22 bases remained unmatched. The CDR3 has 21 amino acids. CDR1 and CDR2 (germline): MDHEN, SYDVKM. CDR3 protein: CASSTPGPWQGVFSSYNEQFF. In DNA form, the CDR3 reads TGTGCCAGCAGTACTCCCGGTCCTTGGCAGGGGGTTTTCAGCTCCTACAATGAGCAGTTCTTC.

J is TRBJ1-5 and V is TRBV6-4; 7 bases fit TRBD1. V trimming: 9 bases; J trimming: 5 bases; junction bases outside the gene matches: 7. Germline CDR1 and CDR2: MRHNA and SNTAGT. The CDR3 has 13 amino acids. The CDR3 DNA is TGTGCCAGAAAACAGGGGCCTGATCAGCCCCAGCATTTT. This encodes CARKQGPDQPQHF.

V usage is TRBV27 and J usage is TRBJ2-7; perhaps TRBD1 as D (6 bases). Germline CDR1 is MNHEY and CDR2 is SMNVEV (reference sequence). With 1 base removed from V and 9 bases from J, the gap between germline ends came to 10 bases. This CDR3 region has 12 residues. The DNA of the CDR3 is TGTGCCAGCAGTTTATTAGGGGGTCCGCAGTACGTC. It yields the protein CASSLLGGPQYV.

The chain links TRBV27 to TRBJ1-6, with D perhaps TRBD1 (5 bases). CDR1 is MNHEY, CDR2 SMNVEV, per germline (reference sequence). The V end was cut by 6 bases, the J end by 9 bases, with 15 bases between. The CDR3 runs 14 residues. The DNA for the CDR3 is TGTGCCAGCAGCCCAGGGCTCGGAATTTCACCCCTCCACTTT. It is translated as CASSPGLGISPLHF.

This sequence joins TRBV5-4 and TRBJ2-1; 8 bases line up with TRBD2. This CDR3 has 16 amino acids. CDR1 is SGHNT and CDR2 is YYREEE in the germline V gene (reference sequence). V shed 0 bases, J shed 2 bases, and the junction held 4 bases outside the gene matches. The CDR3: CASSLVGGGTYNEQFF. CDR3 bases: TGTGCCAGCAGCTTGGTCGGGGGGGGGACCTACAATGAGCAGTTCTTC.

This clone was counted a single time. The chain uses TRBV5-6 and TRBJ2-5; TRBD2 agrees at 8 bases. The germline CDR1 and CDR2 sequences are SGHDT and YYEEEE. The CDR3 runs 15 residues. V trimming: 1 base; J trimming: 1 base; junction bases outside the gene matches: 3. The CDR3 sequence is CASSLRSGGQETQYF. CDR3 coding DNA: TGTGCCAGCAGCTTGCGGAGCGGGGGCCAAGAGACCCAGTACTTC. Looking up the rest from reference TRBV5-6 and TRBJ2-5 gives the full variable domain: DAGVTQSPTHLIKTRGQQVTLRCSPKSGHDTVSWYQQALGQGPQFIFQYYEEEERQRGNFPDRFSGHQFPNYSSELNVNALLLGDSALYLCASSLRSGGQETQYFGPGTRLLVL.

Of note for this clone: It is likely a read error, because the conserved phenylalanine at the end of the CDR3 is missing. This chain uses TRBV7-2 with TRBJ1-2, with TRBD1 matching over 9 bases. The CDR3 has 15 residues. Germline loops: CDR1 SGHTA, CDR2 FQGNSA. With 5 bases clipped from V and 2 bases from J, the junction kept 6 bases outside the gene matches. The CDR3 region has the DNA TGTGCCAGCAGCCAGGACAGGGGAGGGAACTATGGCTACACCCTC. Its translation: CASSQDRGGNYGYTL.

The genes are TRBV6-6 and TRBJ1-5, with D possibly TRBD1 on 6 matching bases. CDR1 and CDR2 (germline): MNHNY, SVGAGI (reference sequence). Between the trimmed V and J ends, which lost 0 bases and 7 bases, there was a span of 10 bases. This CDR3 is 14 amino acids long. The CDR3 protein is CASSYSAGEQPQHF. The CDR3 DNA follows: TGTGCCAGCAGTTACTCGGCAGGGGAACAGCCCCAGCATTTT.

The chain joins TRBV6-6 to TRBJ2-2; 10 bases line up with TRBD2. The junction had 8 bases not matched to a gene; V was cut back by 2 bases and J by 8 bases. The V gene's germline CDR1 is MNHNY and CDR2 SVGAGI (reference sequence). The CDR3 is made up of 16 amino acids. The CDR3 sequence: CASSYRRTSGKGELFF. DNA for the CDR3: TGTGCCAGCAGTTACCGAAGGACTAGCGGAAAGGGGGAGCTGTTTTTT.

J is TRBJ2-7 and V is TRBV5-6; tentatively, D is TRBD2 (5 bases). Trimming stripped 4 bases from V and 3 bases from J, with 14 bases between. Per germline, CDR1 SGHDT and CDR2 YYEEEE. The CDR3 length is 14 residues. CDR3 coding DNA: TGTGCCAGCAGCGAGGAAGGGAGCTACTACGAGCAGTACTTC. Encoded protein: CASSEEGSYYEQYF.

J is TRBJ1-2 and V is TRBV7-2; 10 bases are a match to TRBD1. The V segment lost 4 bases and the J segment 5 bases; nucleotides outside the gene matches: 7. CDR1 SGHTA and CDR2 FQGNSA come from the germline V gene. CDR3 length: 15 residues. CDR3 in amino acids: CASSSPGQGKYGYTF. In nucleotides, the CDR3 is TGTGCCAGCAGCTCTCCGGGACAGGGGAAATATGGCTACACCTTC.

The rearrangement joins TRBV12-1 to TRBJ1-5; the table's TRBD1 call for D was not verified on the DNA. TRBV12-1 represents a pseudogene. The CDR3 length is 16 residues. CDR3 nucleotide sequence: TGTGCCAGCAGCTTTGATGGCAGGGCCAGCAATCAGCCCCAGCATTTT. Translating gives CASSFDGRASNQPQHF.

The chain has TRBV27 and TRBJ2-7; maybe TRBD2 (6 bases). The CDR3 is 14 residues long. From germline, CDR1 is MNHEY and CDR2 SMNVEV (reference sequence). Trimming took 5 bases from V and 3 from J, leaving 14 bases between them. This CDR3 reads CASSPLGLIYEQYF. The CDR3 bases are TGTGCCAGCAGTCCCCTGGGACTCATCTACGAGCAGTACTTC.

The V gene is TRBV19, the J gene TRBJ2-5; D is perhaps TRBD1 (5 bases). The J call may be in error: the DNA end matches TRBJ2-7 better. CDR1 and CDR2 (germline): LNHDA, SQIVND (reference sequence). This CDR3 spans 13 amino acids. CDR3 protein: CASSIQGGYEQYF. In DNA, the CDR3 is TGTGCCAGTAGTATTCAGGGCGGCTACGAGCAGTACTTC.

CDR3 amino acids: CSPLPGGLVPEAFF. For the CDR3, the DNA is TGCAGCCCCTTACCAGGGGGCCTGGTTCCGGAAGCTTTCTTT. The J gene is TRBJ1-1, the V gene TRBV29-1, with 8 bases fitting TRBD1. This CDR3 is 14 amino acids long. CDR1 is SQVTM, CDR2 ANQGSEA, per germline. V shed 8 bases and J 8 bases; nucleotides not matched to a gene: 16.

This clone was seen just once. This sequence joins TRBV7-2 and TRBJ2-1; D is uncertain. V was shortened by 1 base and J by 15 bases, with 13 bases between the two germline ends. Germline CDR1 reads SGHTA; CDR2 reads FQGNSA. The CDR3 runs 12 residues. CDR3 bases: TGTGCCAGCAGCTTAGATTCGGCTAGTCCGTTCTTC. It translates to CASSLDSASPFF.

The V call is TRBV4-1, the J call TRBJ1-1; D ambiguous. CDR1 and CDR2 (germline): MGHRA, YSYEKL. CDR3 length: 14 amino acids. Trimming removed 1 base at V and 1 base at J, with 7 bases between. In DNA, the CDR3 is TGCGCCAGCAGCCAAGTTTACGGGAACACTGAAGCTTTCTTT. Its protein product is CASSQVYGNTEAFF.

V gene TRBV25-1 combines with J gene TRBJ1-5; D might be TRBD1 (6 bases). V lost 4 bases and J lost 7, with 11 bases in between. This CDR3 contains 13 residues. In germline, CDR1 is MGHDK, CDR2 SYGVNS. CDR3 sequence reads: CASSAEGHQPQHF. The DNA for the CDR3 is TGTGCCAGCAGTGCCGAGGGACACCAGCCCCAGCATTTT.

The V call is TRBV6-5, the J call TRBJ1-4; weak D call: TRBD1 (6 bases). With 11 bases removed from V and 8 bases from J, the gap between germline ends came to 21 bases. This CDR3 is 14 amino acids long. From germline, CDR1 is MNHEY and CDR2 SVGAGI. CDR3 bases: TGTGCCCCCCAATCGGGAGGGGGGGACGAAAAACTGTTTTTT. Translation gives CAPQSGGGDEKLFF.

This chain joins TRBV5-1 and TRBJ1-1; weak D call: TRBD1 (5 bases). There are 14 residues in the CDR3. CDR1 SGHRS and CDR2 YFSETQ come from the germline V gene. V was pared by 6 bases and J by 5 bases, with 17 bases between. CDR3 coding DNA: TGCGCCAGCATCGAAGGTCCCAGGGTTACTGAAGCTTTCTTT. It codes for CASIEGPRVTEAFF.

This clone was detected only once. The chain couples TRBV7-3 to TRBJ1-2, with TRBD1 matching over 8 bases. Germline CDR1 SGHTA, CDR2 FQGTGA. V lost 4 bases to trimming and J lost 8 bases; unmatched junction nucleotides: 9. The CDR3 is 14 amino acids. CDR3 in DNA: TGTGCCAGCAGCTCGAAATCGACAGGGGAGGGCTACACCTTC. This encodes CASSSKSTGEGYTF. Using reference TRBV7-3 and TRBJ1-2 for the parts outside the CDR3, the full variable domain is GAGVSQTPSNKVTEKGKYVELRCDPISGHTALYWYRQSLGQGPEFLIYFQGTGAADDSGLPNDRFFAVRPEGSVSTLKIQRTERGDSAVYLCASSSKSTGEGYTFGSGTRLTVV.

This chain uses TRBV28 with TRBJ2-7; 9 positions agree with TRBD1. This CDR3 has 14 residues. Germline CDR1 reads MDHEN; CDR2 reads SYDVKM. The V gene end was trimmed by 7 bases and the J gene end by 1 base; junction bases not matched to a gene: 5. This CDR3 reads CASNLQGASYEQYF. The CDR3 DNA is TGTGCCAGCAATCTACAGGGGGCATCCTACGAGCAGTACTTC.

On this clone: The sample contains more than one DNA sequence encoding this CDR3. This sequence joins TRBV5-1 and TRBJ1-1; the match to TRBD1 covers 8 bases. Germline lookup yields CDR1 SGHRS and CDR2 YFSETQ. V lost 0 bases, J lost 1 base, and 2 bases stayed unmatched. The CDR3 extends over 15 amino acids. The CDR3 bases are TGCGCCAGCAGCTTGGATGGACAGGGGAACACTGAAGCTTTCTTT. This translates into CASSLDGQGNTEAFF.

The chain joins TRBV2 to TRBJ1-6; D not certain. Germline assignment: CDR1 SNHLY and CDR2 FYNNEI. This CDR3 has 14 residues. Between the trimmed V and J ends, which lost 6 bases and 6 bases, there was a span of 12 bases. The CDR3 sequence: CASSAEIGNSPLHF. Written as DNA, the CDR3 is TGTGCCAGCAGCGCGGAGATCGGTAATTCACCCCTCCACTTT.

The CDR3 nucleotides are TGTGCCAGCAGCTCGGACAGGGGGAGGTCACCCCTCCACTTT. This codes for CASSSDRGRSPLHF. This chain joins TRBV5-6 and TRBJ1-6; 10 bases match TRBD1. CDR1 is SGHDT, CDR2 YYEEEE, per germline. The CDR3 sequence is 14 residues long. Germline trimming cut 3 bases from V and 10 bases from J; bases unmatched to any gene: 4.

V and J are TRBV4-2 and TRBJ1-1; D is undetermined. Germline CDR1 reads LGHNA; CDR2 reads YNFKEQ. The CDR3 totals 12 residues. Deletions cut 1 base from V and 7 bases from J, with 7 bases between. For the CDR3, the DNA is TGTGCCAGCAGCCAAGGGAACTATGAAGCTTTCTTT. This translates into CASSQGNYEAFF.